The 25 T cell receptor beta chains in this list originate from one sample, sequenced in a study of T cell responses to AZD1222 COVID-19 vaccine. Produced via immunoSEQ multiplex PCR; TCRdb's table is partial and in-frame only. The top ten clones hold roughly 3% of a sample with about 97,000 clones, approximately 91% of them seen once. The sample in question was peripheral blood, obtained on day 0 of AZD1222 vaccination. These receptors were collected from an adult in good health.

V gene TRBV11-2 combines with J gene TRBJ1-1, with unresolved D. The germline CDR1 and CDR2 sequences are SGHAT and FQNNGV. V was clipped by 5 bases and J by 11 bases, with 15 bases between them. The CDR3 is 12 amino acids. In DNA form, the CDR3 reads TGTGCCAGCAGCATAAGTTTAACGAGGGCTTTCTTT. Translating it yields CASSISLTRAFF. Using reference TRBV11-2 and TRBJ1-1 for the parts outside the CDR3, the full variable domain is EAGVAQSPRYKIIEKRQSVAFWCNPISGHATLYWYQQILGQGPKLLIQFQNNGVVDDSQLPKDRFSAERLKGVDSTLKIQPAKLEDSAVYLCASSISLTRAFFGQGTRLTVV.

The gene calls are TRBV5-1 and TRBJ1-4, with 9 bases fitting TRBD1. Germline V CDR1 and CDR2: SGHRS, YFSETQ. The CDR3 is made up of 15 amino acids. Trimming removed 4 bases from V and 7 bases from J; junction bases left unmatched: 8. The CDR3, as DNA: TGCGCCAGCAGCGCGTTACAGGGGGCGTTTGAAAAACTGTTTTTT. As protein: CASSALQGAFEKLFF.

The gene calls are TRBV5-1 and TRBJ1-1; D remains unclear. The V and J ends lost 4 bases and 7 bases respectively, with 20 bases between them. Germline CDR1 reads SGHRS; CDR2 reads YFSETQ. The CDR3 is 15 amino acids. DNA of the CDR3: TGCGCCAGCAGCCGGGGAGGCCAGGCCTCCCTTGAAGCTTTCTTT. The encoded protein is CASSRGGQASLEAFF.

This sequence joins TRBV7-8 and TRBJ1-1, with 11 nucleotides matching TRBD1. V shed 4 bases, J shed 6 bases, and the junction held 16 bases outside the gene matches. Germline V gene lookup returns CDR1 SGHVS and CDR2 FQNEAQ. The CDR3 consists of 18 residues. The CDR3 bases are TGTGCCAGCAGCTCCGGAGTCGCCGGGACAGGGGGTTTTGCTGAAGCTTTCTTT. Its translation is CASSSGVAGTGGFAEAFF.

V usage is TRBV6-5 and J usage is TRBJ1-1; D is unclear. CDR3 length: 15 amino acids. Germline CDR1 and CDR2: MNHEY and SVGAGI. Trimming took off 0 bases at V and 0 bases at J, with 8 bases between the two ends. CDR3 DNA: TGTGCCAGCAGTTACTCGAGGGTTTTGAACACTGAAGCTTTCTTT. Translation: CASSYSRVLNTEAFF.

J is TRBJ1-5 and V is TRBV7-9, with TRBD1 matching over 8 bases. The CDR3 is made up of 16 amino acids. The germline V gene encodes CDR1 SEHNR and CDR2 FQNEAQ (reference sequence). With 5 bases clipped from V and 4 bases from J, the junction kept 10 bases outside the gene matches. The CDR3 sequence: CASSKGTGQGNQPQHF. As DNA, the CDR3 is TGTGCCAGCAGCAAAGGGACAGGCCAGGGGAATCAGCCCCAGCATTTT.

The V and J genes are TRBV4-1 and TRBJ2-3; TRBD2 aligns across 8 bases. The CDR3 runs 17 residues. Unmatched junction bases numbered 7, after V lost 0 bases and J lost 2 bases. Germline V gene sequence: CDR1 MGHRA, CDR2 YSYEKL. Written as DNA, the CDR3 is TGCGCCAGCAGCCAAGAACAGGCGGGGGGCGCCACAGATACGCAGTATTTT. Residues: CASSQEQAGGATDTQYF.

The chain has TRBV7-2 and TRBJ2-7; TRBD1 agrees at 7 bases. The ends lost 4 bases at V and 1 base at J; junction bases unmatched: 4. This CDR3 spans 14 amino acids. The germline V gene encodes CDR1 SGHTA and CDR2 FQGNSA. For the CDR3, the DNA is TGTGCCAGCAGCTCACAGGGGTTTTCCTACGAGCAGTACTTC. Protein sequence: CASSSQGFSYEQYF.

The chain uses TRBV7-2 and TRBJ2-1; possibly TRBD2 for D (7 bases). V was clipped by 6 bases and J by 4 bases, with 16 bases between them. The CDR3 contains 15 residues. Per germline, CDR1 SGHTA and CDR2 FQGNSA. As DNA, the CDR3 is TGTGCCAGCAGTGTAGGGGGGGGCTCGTACAATGAGCAGTTCTTC. Residues: CASSVGGGSYNEQFF.

The V gene is TRBV11-1, the J gene TRBJ2-1, with D possibly called TRBD1 or TRBD2 (5 bases each). The germline V and J ends were trimmed by 0 bases and 6 bases, with 9 bases remaining between them. Germline CDR1 and CDR2: SGHAT and FQDESV (reference sequence). This CDR3 contains 14 residues. CDR3 sequence (DNA): TGTGCCAGCAGCTTAGCCCCCGGGGCCAATGAGCAGTTCTTC. Translated: CASSLAPGANEQFF.

This chain connects TRBV29-1 to TRBJ2-3; D remains unclear. Germline CDR1 reads SQVTM; CDR2 reads ANQGSEA. The length of the CDR3 is 13 residues. Trimming pared 7 bases from V and 3 bases from J, leaving 14 bases between. DNA of the CDR3: TGCAGCGCCCTTCGCCCTCTTACAGATACGCAGTATTTT. This codes for CSALRPLTDTQYF.

The chain is built from TRBV19 and TRBJ1-5; tentatively, D is TRBD1 (5 bases). V lost 10 bases, J lost 7 bases, and 20 bases lay in between. Germline CDR1 reads LNHDA; CDR2 reads SQIVND (reference sequence). This CDR3 is 14 amino acids long. The DNA of the CDR3 is TGTGCCACCACCCTAGTCGGGGGTAAGCAGCCCCAGCATTTT. It is translated as CATTLVGGKQPQHF.

V is TRBV30 and J is TRBJ1-5; a weak D match, TRBD1 (6 bases). CDR3 size: 15 residues. CDR1 and CDR2 from the germline V gene are GTSNPN and SVGIG (reference sequence). V was pared by 4 bases and J by 7 bases, with 20 bases between. The CDR3 loop reads CAWTKGGQGEQPQHF. CDR3 in DNA: TGTGCCTGGACCAAGGGGGGTCAGGGCGAACAGCCCCAGCATTTT.

The V gene is TRBV12-3 or TRBV12-4, the J gene TRBJ1-2; D not certain. The CDR3 contains 13 residues. V lost 7 bases and J 2 bases, leaving 11 bases between the germline ends. This chain's CDR3 is CASTLTFNYGYTF. DNA for the CDR3: TGTGCCAGCACCTTGACATTCAACTATGGCTACACCTTC.

In nucleotides, the CDR3 is TGTGCCAGCAGTTTACGCCAGGAGCAGTTCTTC. It translates to CASSLRQEQFF. The gene calls are TRBV12-3 or TRBV12-4 and TRBJ2-1; D is unclear. CDR3 length: 11 residues. Trimming stripped 2 bases from V and 10 bases from J, with 6 bases between.

V gene TRBV30 combines with J gene TRBJ2-5; tentative D call: TRBD2 (6 bases). V was pared by 3 bases and J by 3 bases, with 8 bases between. Looked up from germline, CDR1 is GTSNPN and CDR2 is SVGIG (reference sequence). The CDR3 is made up of 12 amino acids. CDR3 in amino acids: CAWSRGKETQYF. Written as DNA, the CDR3 is TGTGCCTGGAGCCGCGGGAAAGAGACCCAGTACTTC.

CDR3 sequence: CASSLEGSRNTEAFF. CDR3 coding DNA: TGTGCCAGCAGCTTGGAAGGGAGTCGGAACACTGAAGCTTTCTTT. The chain recombines TRBV5-4 with TRBJ1-1; D gene unclear. With 0 bases removed from V and 1 base from J, the gap between germline ends came to 10 bases. CDR3 length: 15 residues. Germline V lookup: CDR1 SGHNT, CDR2 YYREEE (reference sequence).

CDR3 sequence (DNA): TGCGCCAGCAGCCAAGGCGCCGGGGCAGGTAGTTCCTACGAGCAGTACTTC. Translating gives CASSQGAGAGSSYEQYF. The chain has TRBV4-1 and TRBJ2-7; possibly TRBD1 or TRBD2 for D (5 bases each). Deletions cut 1 base from V and 1 base from J, with 17 bases between. CDR1 is MGHRA and CDR2 is YSYEKL in the germline V gene. The CDR3 spans 17 residues.

V gene TRBV9 combines with J gene TRBJ1-1, with a weak D call TRBD1 (5 bases). This CDR3 has 13 amino acids. Germline V gene data show CDR1 as SGDLS and CDR2 as YYNGEE. Trimming took 1 base from V and 7 from J, leaving 11 bases between them. CDR3 loop: CASSVRGVGEAFF. The CDR3 DNA reads as TGTGCCAGCAGCGTAAGAGGGGTCGGTGAAGCTTTCTTT.

The table lists this clone with a few counts. The same CDR3 is also encoded by other DNA sequences in this sample. In DNA form, the CDR3 reads TGTGCCTGGAGTCGACAGGGAAACACTGAAGCTTTCTTT. This sequence encodes CAWSRQGNTEAFF. This chain joins TRBV30 and TRBJ1-1, with 7 positions matching TRBD1. From germline, CDR1 is GTSNPN and CDR2 SVGIG (reference sequence). This CDR3 is built from 13 residues. V lost 2 bases to trimming and J lost 2 bases; unmatched junction nucleotides: 2.

V and J are TRBV7-6 and TRBJ2-7; 10 bases are a match to TRBD1. Trimming at V came to 5 bases and at J to 6 bases, leaving 10 bases not matched to a gene. The CDR3 length is 15 residues. Germline CDR1 is SGHVS and CDR2 is FNYEAQ. In DNA form, the CDR3 reads TGTGCCAGCAGCCTAGGAGGACAGGGGGGTCCCGAGCAGTACTTC. This gives the protein CASSLGGQGGPEQYF.

V is TRBV13 and J is TRBJ1-1, with D possibly TRBD1 on 6 matching bases. The V end lost 0 bases, the J end lost 1 base, and 12 bases lay between the germline ends. Germline CDR1 reads PRHDT; CDR2 reads FYEKMQ (reference sequence). The CDR3 has 16 residues. In DNA, the CDR3 is TGTGCCAGCAGCTTAGGCACAGGGCGAACGAACACTGAAGCTTTCTTT. This codes for CASSLGTGRTNTEAFF. Complete variable domain (other parts from reference TRBV13 and TRBJ1-1): AAGVIQSPRHLIKEKRETATLKCYPIPRHDTVYWYQQGPGQDPQFLISFYEKMQSDKGSIPDRFSAQQFSDYHSELNMSSLELGDSALYFCASSLGTGRTNTEAFFGQGTRLTVV.

Concerning this clone: This same CDR3 is encoded by further DNA sequences in the sample. V and J are TRBV6-5 and TRBJ1-1; D is ambiguous. V lost 3 bases, J lost 4 bases, and 3 bases lay in between. Germline V lookup: CDR1 MNHEY, CDR2 SVGAGI. The CDR3 is 11 residues long. For the CDR3, the DNA is TGTGCCAGCAGTTATGGCACTGAAGCTTTCTTT. It yields the protein CASSYGTEAFF.

This chain connects TRBV30 to TRBJ2-2; D is tentatively TRBD1 or TRBD2 (6 bases each). Germline V CDR1 and CDR2: GTSNPN, SVGIG (reference sequence). Trimming pared 5 bases from V and 2 bases from J, leaving 9 bases between. CDR3 size: 13 residues. The CDR3 region is CAWGGPNTGELFF. The DNA for the CDR3 is TGTGCCTGGGGGGGGCCCAACACCGGGGAGCTGTTTTTT.

This clone was recorded many times. The chain joins TRBV19 to TRBJ2-5; weak D call: TRBD1 (5 bases). CDR1 and CDR2 (germline): LNHDA, SQIVND (reference sequence). The germline V and J ends were trimmed by 2 bases and 11 bases, with 15 bases remaining between them. CDR3 size: 13 residues. CDR3 residues: CASSIQRQSEQYF. CDR3 coding DNA: TGTGCCAGTAGTATACAAAGACAGTCAGAACAGTACTTC.